This T cell receptor beta chain was sequenced during a study of T-cell memory formation after mild COVID-19. Study-level results: Pre-infection memory harbored some responding clones, suggesting cross-reactive memory joined. The study found contracting CD4+ clones mainly in CM and EM and contracting CD8+ clones in EMRA.

TCRdb processed the 5' RACE reads anew with MiXCR; each CDR3 protein has one entry. The table shows about 180,000 distinct CDR3 sequences, with 16% occurring only once. V was shortened by 0 bases and J by 5 bases, with 13 bases between the two germline ends. The CDR3 has 15 amino acids. Germline values: CDR1 GTSNPN, CDR2 SVGIG (reference sequence). There are a few counts of this clonotype. Its antigen is unidentified. The J gene is TRBJ1-4, the V gene TRBV30; D perhaps matches TRBD1 (6 bases). The sequenced sample was PBMCs or a T cell subset sorted from them (not recorded which). The TCR originated in an adult woman who had mild COVID-19 (a few samples of this study predate the infection). Cell type and time point are not known. CDR3 sequence (DNA): TGTGCCTGGAGTGTAGGAGACAGGATGAATGAAAAACTGTTTTTT. This gives the protein CAWSVGDRMNEKLFF.